One sample yielded the 17 T cell receptor beta chains listed below, sequenced in a study of neurological immune-mediated disorders. TCRdb re-called the 5' RACE reads with MiXCR, one entry per CDR3 protein. Found here are more than 25,000 distinct CDR3 sequences, roughly 3.7% of them singletons; the top ten hold roughly 25%. Sequences were obtained from CD4+ T cells from blood. Source of these receptors: a woman aged 40 to 55 in good health.

In its sample, this clonotype was seen many times. The V and J genes are TRBV5-1 and TRBJ1-2; the D gene is possibly TRBD1 (5 bases). CDR3 size: 14 residues. Trimming took 4 bases from V and 3 from J, leaving 13 bases between them. From germline, CDR1 is SGHRS and CDR2 YFSETQ. CDR3 loop: CASSPDGTYYGYTF. The CDR3, as DNA: TGCGCCAGCAGCCCGGACGGGACCTACTATGGCTACACCTTC.

This clonotype was counted many times. The chain links TRBV5-6 to TRBJ1-2; perhaps TRBD1 as D (5 bases). V dropped 1 base and J dropped 5 bases, with 6 bases sitting between them. CDR3 length: 12 amino acids. Germline CDR1 SGHDT, CDR2 YYEEEE. CDR3 protein: CASSLSGYGYTF. CDR3 nucleotides: TGTGCCAGCAGCTTGTCAGGGTATGGCTACACCTTC.

V gene TRBV3-1 combines with J gene TRBJ2-3, with D possibly being TRBD1 (6 bases). The CDR3 consists of 15 residues. V shed 9 bases and J shed 0 bases, with 16 bases lying between them. Germline V gives CDR1 LGHDT, CDR2 YNNKEL (reference sequence). The CDR3 DNA reads as TGTGCCAGTATCCATCGGACAGTTAGCACAGATACGCAGTATTTT. Its translation is CASIHRTVSTDTQYF.

This clonotype occurred many times. CDR3 sequence reads: CSPKDGTTVYEQYF. CDR3 in DNA: TGCAGTCCCAAGGACGGGACTACTGTCTACGAGCAGTACTTC. The rearrangement links TRBV20-1 to TRBJ2-7; 7 nucleotides line up with TRBD2. V lost 8 bases and J lost 3; bases outside the gene matches: 13. CDR1 and CDR2 (germline): DFQATT, SNEGSKA (reference sequence). The CDR3 loop spans 14 amino acids.

This clonotype was recorded at least ten times. The rearrangement links TRBV6-6 to TRBJ2-7; 7 nucleotides agree with TRBD1. CDR3 size: 15 residues. Germline V gives CDR1 MNHNY, CDR2 SVGAGI (reference sequence). The V gene end was trimmed by 2 bases and the J gene end by 1 base; junction bases not matched to a gene: 5. CDR3 bases: TGTGCCAGCAGTTACGACAGGGTTGGGTCCTACGAGCAGTACTTC. This codes for CASSYDRVGSYEQYF.

In its sample, this clonotype was seen many times. This chain uses TRBV10-3 with TRBJ2-5; D might be TRBD1 (5 bases). Trimming left V 6 bases short and J 0 bases short, with 5 bases between. Germline CDR1 and CDR2: ENHRY and SYGVKD. The CDR3 contains 12 residues. CDR3 in amino acids: CAISRDQETQYF. The CDR3, as DNA: TGTGCCATCAGCAGGGACCAAGAGACCCAGTACTTC.

This clonotype was counted at least ten times. This sequence joins TRBV5-1 and TRBJ1-4; D ambiguous. This CDR3 spans 13 amino acids. Germline V gene data show CDR1 as SGHRS and CDR2 as YFSETQ. V was trimmed by 1 base and J by 8 bases, leaving 9 bases between them. CDR3 sequence reads: CASSLNRNEKLFF. The CDR3 nucleotides are TGCGCCAGCAGCTTGAACAGAAACGAAAAACTGTTTTTT.

The genes are TRBV12-3 or TRBV12-4 and TRBJ1-3, with 7 nucleotides matching TRBD1. The CDR3 runs 13 residues. The V segment lost 8 bases and the J segment 2 bases; nucleotides outside the gene matches: 3. CDR3 in amino acids: CASDRDAGNTIYF. The DNA of the CDR3 is TGTGCCAGCGACAGGGATGCTGGAAACACCATATATTTT.

This clonotype was seen many times. This chain links TRBV5-1 with TRBJ1-4; 12 nucleotides align to TRBD1. J was trimmed by 10 bases and V by 0 bases; bases with no gene match: 4. Germline loops: CDR1 SGHRS, CDR2 YFSETQ. CDR3 length: 15 amino acids. The CDR3 DNA sequence: TGCGCCAGCAGCTTGGAGGGACAGGGGGCGGGAAAACTGTTTTTT. This encodes CASSLEGQGAGKLFF.

This clonotype was seen repeatedly, ten times or more. CDR3 protein: CSARARLTRGGRETQYF. CDR3 nucleotides: TGCAGTGCTAGAGCCCGCCTGACTAGGGGAGGTAGGGAGACCCAGTACTTC. The rearrangement joins TRBV20-1 to TRBJ2-5, with D maybe TRBD2 (6 bases). V lost 1 base and J 5 bases, leaving 23 bases between the germline ends. The length of the CDR3 is 17 residues. The germline gives CDR1 DFQATT, CDR2 SNEGSKA (reference sequence).

In this sample, this clonotype is medium-sized. This chain connects TRBV12-3 or TRBV12-4 to TRBJ1-2; the D gene is possibly TRBD1 (6 bases). Trimming stripped 5 bases from V and 7 bases from J, with 17 bases between. This CDR3 comprises 14 residues. The chain's CDR3 is CASSGGGGSFGYTF. CDR3 coding DNA: TGTGCCAGCAGTGGAGGCGGGGGCAGTTTTGGCTACACCTTC.

This clonotype has a handful of counts. The chain combines TRBV6-5 with TRBJ2-5; 7 bases map to TRBD1. Germline loops: CDR1 MNHEY, CDR2 SVGAGI. This CDR3 is built from 14 residues. Trimming cost V 8 bases and J 1 base; bases outside gene matches: 7. Here the CDR3 DNA reads TGTGCCAGCGGCCCAGGGGGTAGCCAAGAGACCCAGTACTTC. Amino acids: CASGPGGSQETQYF.

This clonotype was seen many times. The chain recombines TRBV6-5 with TRBJ2-7; 12 bases are shared with TRBD2. V shed 4 bases, J shed 4 bases, and the junction held 2 bases outside the gene matches. Germline lookup yields CDR1 MNHEY and CDR2 SVGAGI. There are 14 residues in the CDR3. CDR3 sequence (DNA): TGTGCCAGCAGTTCTAGCGGGAGGGGTTACGAGCAGTACTTC. Residues: CASSSSGRGYEQYF.

This clonotype was counted many times. Written as DNA, the CDR3 is TGTGCCAGCAGTTTGGGACTAGCGGAGCAGTACTTC. This sequence encodes CASSLGLAEQYF. The chain recombines TRBV12-3 or TRBV12-4 with TRBJ2-7, with TRBD2 matching over 10 bases. Trimming took 3 bases from V and 7 from J; bases not matched to a gene: 0. The CDR3 is 12 residues long.

In this sample, this clonotype turned up many times. The V gene is TRBV3-1, the J gene TRBJ1-1; no clear D gene. The CDR3 sequence is 11 residues long. With 5 bases removed from V and 5 bases from J, the gap between germline ends came to 6 bases. Germline assignment: CDR1 LGHDT and CDR2 YNNKEL (reference sequence). The DNA for the CDR3 is TGTGCCAGCAGCTCCCCTACTGAAGCTTTCTTT. This encodes CASSSPTEAFF.

This clonotype showed up many times. V gene TRBV19 combines with J gene TRBJ2-5; TRBD2 matches 11 bases. J gave up 1 base and V 2 bases, and 0 bases lay outside the gene matches. This CDR3 contains 15 residues. Germline V gene lookup returns CDR1 LNHDA and CDR2 SQIVND (reference sequence). The CDR3 DNA follows: TGTGCCAGTAGTATAACTAGCGGGAGCCAAGAGACCCAGTACTTC. Protein sequence: CASSITSGSQETQYF.

Ten or more counts support this clonotype. The chain carries TRBV15 and TRBJ2-7; TRBD2 might be the D (6 bases). The V gene's germline CDR1 is LNHNV and CDR2 YYDKDF (reference sequence). CDR3 length equals 15 residues. V was pared by 5 bases and J by 0 bases, with 14 bases between. DNA of the CDR3: TGTGCCACCAGCCAAGGGGACTCCTACTCCTACGAGCAGTACTTC. Its protein product is CATSQGDSYSYEQYF.